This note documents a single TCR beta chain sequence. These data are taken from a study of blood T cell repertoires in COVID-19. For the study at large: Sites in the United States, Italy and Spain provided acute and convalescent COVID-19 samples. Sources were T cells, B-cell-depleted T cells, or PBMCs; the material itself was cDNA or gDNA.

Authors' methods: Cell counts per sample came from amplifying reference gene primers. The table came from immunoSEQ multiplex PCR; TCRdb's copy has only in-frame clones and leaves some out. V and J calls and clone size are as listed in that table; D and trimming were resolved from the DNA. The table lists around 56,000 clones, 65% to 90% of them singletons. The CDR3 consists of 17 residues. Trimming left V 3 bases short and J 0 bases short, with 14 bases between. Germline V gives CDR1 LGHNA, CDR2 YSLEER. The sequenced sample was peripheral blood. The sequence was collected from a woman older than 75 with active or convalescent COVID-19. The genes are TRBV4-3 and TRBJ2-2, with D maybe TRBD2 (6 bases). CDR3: CASSQVLRGSNTGELFF. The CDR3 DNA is TGCGCCAGCAGCCAGGTATTGCGGGGCTCGAACACCGGGGAGCTGTTTTTT.